This TCR beta chain was captured by sequencing in a study of cytomegalovirus exposure and HLA in healthy donors. The study's findings and limits: Reportedly, diagnosis of cytomegalovirus status by the classifier showed high specificity and sensitivity. Across donors, most TCRs were seen rarely, yet some public ones were widespread. Subsequent analysis showed first-cohort TCR clusters tending to co-occur in about 110 validation repertoires. Researchers catalogued some 160 TCR beta chains as cytomegalovirus-associated.

TCRdb's table, derived via immunoSEQ multiplex PCR, lists solely in-frame clones and lacks some. In the table there are about 130,000 clones, approximately 91% of which are singletons. On this clone: The antigen remains undetermined.

The CDR3 totals 13 residues. V was trimmed by 5 bases and J by 4 bases, leaving 11 bases between them. Germline V CDR1 and CDR2: SEHNR, FQNEAQ (reference sequence). This sequence was found in a man between 25 and 39 years old in good health and CMV-seronegative. V and J are TRBV7-9 and TRBJ1-2; D call uncertain. Specimen: PBMCs. The CDR3 is CASSPRVFYGYTF. The DNA for the CDR3 is TGTGCCAGCAGCCCCCGCGTGTTCTATGGCTACACCTTC. The variable domain in full, completed from reference TRBV7-9 and TRBJ1-2, reads DTGVSQNPRHKITKRGQNVTFRCDPISEHNRLYWYRQTLGQGPEFLTYFQNEAQLEKSRLLSDRFSAERPKGSFSTLEIQRTEQGDSAMYLCASSPRVFYGYTFGSGTRLTVV.